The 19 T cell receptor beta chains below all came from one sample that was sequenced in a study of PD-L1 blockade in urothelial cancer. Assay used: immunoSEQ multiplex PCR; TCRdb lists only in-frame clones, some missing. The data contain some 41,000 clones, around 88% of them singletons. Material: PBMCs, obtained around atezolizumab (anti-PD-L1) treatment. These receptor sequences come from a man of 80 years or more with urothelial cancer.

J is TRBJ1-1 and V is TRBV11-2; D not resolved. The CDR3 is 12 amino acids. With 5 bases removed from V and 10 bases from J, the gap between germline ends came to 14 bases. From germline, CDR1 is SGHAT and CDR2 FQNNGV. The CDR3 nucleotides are TGTGCCAGCAGCCCCGTTGGGCTGGCAGCTTTCTTT. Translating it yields CASSPVGLAAFF.

In DNA form, the CDR3 reads TGTGCCAGCAGTTCCATGGGCCCGGCGGAGACCCAGTACTTC. This codes for CASSSMGPAETQYF. This chain links TRBV6-1 with TRBJ2-5; D uncertain. V dropped 5 bases and J dropped 5 bases, with 15 bases sitting between them. There are 14 residues in the CDR3. Germline V gene data show CDR1 as MNHNS and CDR2 as SASEGT.

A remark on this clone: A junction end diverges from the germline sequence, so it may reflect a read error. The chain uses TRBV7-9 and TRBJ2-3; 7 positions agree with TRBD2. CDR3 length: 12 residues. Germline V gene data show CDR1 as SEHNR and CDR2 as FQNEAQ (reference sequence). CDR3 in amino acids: CALAASTDTQYF. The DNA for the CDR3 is TGCGCCCTAGCGGCAAGCACAGATACGCAGTATTTT.

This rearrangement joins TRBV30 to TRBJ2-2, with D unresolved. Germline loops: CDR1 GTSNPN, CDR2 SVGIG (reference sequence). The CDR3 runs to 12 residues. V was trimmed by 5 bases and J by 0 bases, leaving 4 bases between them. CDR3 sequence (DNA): TGTGCCTGGTCAGCGAACACCGGGGAGCTGTTTTTT. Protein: CAWSANTGELFF.

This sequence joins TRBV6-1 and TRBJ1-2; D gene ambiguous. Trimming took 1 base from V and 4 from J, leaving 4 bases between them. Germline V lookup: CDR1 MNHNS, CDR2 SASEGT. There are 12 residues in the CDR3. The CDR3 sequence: CASSEGLYGYTF. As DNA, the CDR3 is TGTGCCAGCAGTGAAGGACTCTATGGCTACACCTTC.

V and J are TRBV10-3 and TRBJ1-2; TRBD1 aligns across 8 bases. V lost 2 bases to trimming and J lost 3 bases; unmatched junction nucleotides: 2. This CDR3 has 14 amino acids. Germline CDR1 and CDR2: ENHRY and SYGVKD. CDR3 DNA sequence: TGTGCCATCAGTGAGCAGGGGGCGGACTATGGCTACACCTTC. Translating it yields CAISEQGADYGYTF.

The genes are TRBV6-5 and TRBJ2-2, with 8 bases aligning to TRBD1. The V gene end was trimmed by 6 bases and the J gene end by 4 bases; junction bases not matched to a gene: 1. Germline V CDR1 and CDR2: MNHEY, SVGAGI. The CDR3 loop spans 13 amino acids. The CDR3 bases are TGTGCCAGCAGCCAGGGGGCCACCGGGGAGCTGTTTTTT. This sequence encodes CASSQGATGELFF.

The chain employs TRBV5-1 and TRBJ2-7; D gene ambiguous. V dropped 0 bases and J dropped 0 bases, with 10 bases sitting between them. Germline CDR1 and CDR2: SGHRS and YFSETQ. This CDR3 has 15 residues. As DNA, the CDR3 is TGCGCCAGCAGCTTGGGTCAGGTCTCCTCCTACGAGCAGTACTTC. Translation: CASSLGQVSSYEQYF.

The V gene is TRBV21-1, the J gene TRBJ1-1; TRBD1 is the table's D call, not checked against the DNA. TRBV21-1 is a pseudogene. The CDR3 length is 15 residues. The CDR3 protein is CASSKAHQGATEAFF. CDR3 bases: TGTGCCAGCAGCAAAGCGCACCAGGGTGCCACTGAAGCTTTCTTT.

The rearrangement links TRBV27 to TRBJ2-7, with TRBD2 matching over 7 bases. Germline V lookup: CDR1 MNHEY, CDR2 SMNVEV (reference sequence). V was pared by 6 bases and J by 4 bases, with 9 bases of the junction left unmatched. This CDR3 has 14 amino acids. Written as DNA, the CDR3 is TGTGCCAGCAGAAACGCCGGGGGGAAATACGAGCAGTACTTC. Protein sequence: CASRNAGGKYEQYF.

The CDR3 reads CARRTGSYEQYF. CDR3 coding DNA: TGTGCCAGACGGACAGGTAGCTACGAGCAGTACTTC. This chain connects TRBV6-1 to TRBJ2-7, with 7 bases identical to TRBD1. CDR3 length: 12 amino acids. The germline CDR1 and CDR2 sequences are MNHNS and SASEGT. V was clipped by 9 bases and J by 3 bases; unmatched bases: 5.

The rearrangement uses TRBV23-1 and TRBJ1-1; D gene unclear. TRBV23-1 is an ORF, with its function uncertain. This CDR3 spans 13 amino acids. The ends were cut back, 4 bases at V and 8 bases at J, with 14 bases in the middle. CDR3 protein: CASSLIPQTEAFF. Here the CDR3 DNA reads TGCGCCAGCAGTCTAATCCCCCAGACAGAAGCTTTCTTT.

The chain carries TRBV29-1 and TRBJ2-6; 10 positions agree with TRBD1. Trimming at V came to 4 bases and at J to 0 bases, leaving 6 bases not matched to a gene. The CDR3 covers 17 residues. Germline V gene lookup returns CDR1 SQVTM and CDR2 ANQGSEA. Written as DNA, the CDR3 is TGCAGCGTTGGGGACAGGGGCTATTTCTCTGGGGCCAACGTCCTGACTTTC. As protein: CSVGDRGYFSGANVLTF. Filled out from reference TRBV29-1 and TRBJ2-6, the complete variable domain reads SAVISQKPSRDICQRGTSLTIQCQVDSQVTMMFWYRQQPGQSLTLIATANQGSEATYESGFVIDKFPISRPNLTFSTLTVSNMSPEDSSIYLCSVGDRGYFSGANVLTFGAGSRLTVL.

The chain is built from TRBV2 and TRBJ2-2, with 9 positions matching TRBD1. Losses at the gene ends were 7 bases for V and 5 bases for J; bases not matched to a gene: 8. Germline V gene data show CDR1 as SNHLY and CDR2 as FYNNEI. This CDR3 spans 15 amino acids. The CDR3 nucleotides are TGTGCCAGCATTTCGGGACAGGGAGGGACCGGGGAGCTGTTTTTT. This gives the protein CASISGQGGTGELFF. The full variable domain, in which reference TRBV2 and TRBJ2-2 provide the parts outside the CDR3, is EPEVTQTPSHQVTQMGQEVILRCVPISNHLYFYWYRQILGQKVEFLVSFYNNEISEKSEIFDDQFSVERPDGSNFTLKIRSTKLEDSAMYFCASISGQGGTGELFFGEGSRLTVL.

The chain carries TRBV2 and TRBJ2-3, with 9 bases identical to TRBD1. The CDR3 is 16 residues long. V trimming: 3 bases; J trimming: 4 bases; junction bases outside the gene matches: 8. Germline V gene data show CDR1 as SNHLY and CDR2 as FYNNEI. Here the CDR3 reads CASSDGSGTGSDTQYF. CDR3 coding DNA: TGTGCCAGCAGTGATGGGTCCGGGACAGGGTCAGATACGCAGTATTTT.

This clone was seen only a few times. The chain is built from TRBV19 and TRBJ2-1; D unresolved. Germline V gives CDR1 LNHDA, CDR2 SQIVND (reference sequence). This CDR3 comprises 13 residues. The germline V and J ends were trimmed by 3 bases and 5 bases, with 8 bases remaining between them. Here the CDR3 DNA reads TGTGCCAGTAGTATTGGCACAAACAATGAGCAGTTCTTC. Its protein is CASSIGTNNEQFF.

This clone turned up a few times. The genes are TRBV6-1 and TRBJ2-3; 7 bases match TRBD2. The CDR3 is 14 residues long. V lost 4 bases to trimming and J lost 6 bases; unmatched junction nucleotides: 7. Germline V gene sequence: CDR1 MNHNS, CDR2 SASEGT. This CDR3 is CASSGQSGADTQYF. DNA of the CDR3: TGTGCCAGCAGTGGGCAGAGCGGGGCCGATACGCAGTATTTT.

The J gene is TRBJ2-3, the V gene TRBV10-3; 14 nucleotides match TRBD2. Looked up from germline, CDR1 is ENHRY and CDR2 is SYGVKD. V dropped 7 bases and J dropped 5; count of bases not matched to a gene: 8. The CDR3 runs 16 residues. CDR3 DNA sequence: TGTGCCATCACCCCCGGGACTAGCGGGAGCGGAGATACGCAGTATTTT. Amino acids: CAITPGTSGSGDTQYF.

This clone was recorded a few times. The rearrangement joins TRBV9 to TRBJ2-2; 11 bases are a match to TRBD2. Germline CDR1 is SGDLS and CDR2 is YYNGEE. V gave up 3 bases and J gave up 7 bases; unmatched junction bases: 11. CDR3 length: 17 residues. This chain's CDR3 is CASSGPLAGGVGGELFF. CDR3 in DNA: TGTGCCAGCAGCGGACCGCTAGCGGGAGGAGTCGGCGGGGAGCTGTTTTTT.